The sequence of this T cell receptor (beta chain) was determined in a study of Graves' ophthalmopathy and Graves' hyperthyroidism. Overall study results and limits: Detected in blood as well were most expanded thyroid clonotypes with frequency above 0.001.

This clonotype was seen at least ten times. The antigen is unknown. Between the trimmed V and J ends, which lost 4 bases and 5 bases, there was a span of 9 bases. The CDR3 is made up of 12 amino acids. Germline CDR1 reads MGHRA; CDR2 reads YSYEKL. RNA transcripts served as template for amplifying TCR beta CDR3 sequences. First-round RT-PCR with HTBI primers preceded a second-round multiplex PCR. TCRdb analysed the multiplex PCR reads with MiXCR anew, one entry per CDR3 protein. The sample has around 1,000,000 distinct CDR3 sequences; 35% to 40% are singletons. The rearrangement links TRBV4-1 to TRBJ2-7, with D maybe TRBD2 (6 bases). The clonotype was recovered from an adult man with Graves' hyperthyroidism. Sequenced material: peripheral blood or thyroid tissue (not recorded which). DNA of the CDR3: TGCGCCAGCAGCCGGAGGGAGGACGAGCAGTACTTC. It is translated as CASSRREDEQYF.